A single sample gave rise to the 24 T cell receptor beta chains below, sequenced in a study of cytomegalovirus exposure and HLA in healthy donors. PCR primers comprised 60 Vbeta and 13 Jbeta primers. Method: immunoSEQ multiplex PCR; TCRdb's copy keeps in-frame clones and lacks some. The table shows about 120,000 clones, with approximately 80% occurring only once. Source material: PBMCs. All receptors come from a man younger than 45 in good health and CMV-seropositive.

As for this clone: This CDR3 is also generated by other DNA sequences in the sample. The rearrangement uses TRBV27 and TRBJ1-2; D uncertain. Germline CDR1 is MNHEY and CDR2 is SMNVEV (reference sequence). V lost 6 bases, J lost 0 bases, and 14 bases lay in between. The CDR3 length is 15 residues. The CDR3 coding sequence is TGTGCCAGCAGCTTAAACTTTGGAGCTAACTATGGCTACACCTTC. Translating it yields CASSLNFGANYGYTF.

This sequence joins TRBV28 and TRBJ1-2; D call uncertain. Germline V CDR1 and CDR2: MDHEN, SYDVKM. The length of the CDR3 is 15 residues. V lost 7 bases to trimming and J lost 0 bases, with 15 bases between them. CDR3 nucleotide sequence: TGTGCCAGCAAGAGGAGATCGGGAGCTAACTATGGCTACACCTTC. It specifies CASKRRSGANYGYTF.

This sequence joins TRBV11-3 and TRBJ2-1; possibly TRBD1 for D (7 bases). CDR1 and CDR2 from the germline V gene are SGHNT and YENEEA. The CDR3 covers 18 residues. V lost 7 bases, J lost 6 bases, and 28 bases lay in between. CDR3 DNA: TGTGCCAGCACCCTCCTGGCGGGACAGTGGGTCCAGTTCAATGAGCAGTTCTTC. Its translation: CASTLLAGQWVQFNEQFF.

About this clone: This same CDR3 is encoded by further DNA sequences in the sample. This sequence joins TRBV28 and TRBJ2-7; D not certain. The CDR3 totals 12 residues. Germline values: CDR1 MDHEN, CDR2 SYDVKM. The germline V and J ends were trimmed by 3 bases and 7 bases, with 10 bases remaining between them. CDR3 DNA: TGTGCCAGCAGTTTTATTGAGGTGGAGCAGTACTTC. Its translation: CASSFIEVEQYF.

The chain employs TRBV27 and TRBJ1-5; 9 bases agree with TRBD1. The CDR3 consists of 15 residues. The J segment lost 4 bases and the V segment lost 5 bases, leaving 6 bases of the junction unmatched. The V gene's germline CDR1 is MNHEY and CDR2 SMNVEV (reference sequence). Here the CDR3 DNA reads TGTGCCAGCAGTCCCGGGACAGGGTGGAATCAGCCCCAGCATTTT. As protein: CASSPGTGWNQPQHF.

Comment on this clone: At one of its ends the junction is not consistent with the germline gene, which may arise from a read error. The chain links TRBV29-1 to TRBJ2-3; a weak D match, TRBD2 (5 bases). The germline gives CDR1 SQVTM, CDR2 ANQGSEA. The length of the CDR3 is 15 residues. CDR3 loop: CSLEPRGYGTDTQYF. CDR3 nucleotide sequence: TGCAGCCTTGAACCGCGAGGGTATGGCACAGATACGCAGTATTTT.

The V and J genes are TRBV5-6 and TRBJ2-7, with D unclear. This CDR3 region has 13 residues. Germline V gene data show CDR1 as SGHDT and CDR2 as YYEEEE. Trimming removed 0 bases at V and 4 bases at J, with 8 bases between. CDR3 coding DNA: TGTGCCAGCAGCTTGGTTTCAGGATACGAGCAGTACTTC. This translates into CASSLVSGYEQYF.

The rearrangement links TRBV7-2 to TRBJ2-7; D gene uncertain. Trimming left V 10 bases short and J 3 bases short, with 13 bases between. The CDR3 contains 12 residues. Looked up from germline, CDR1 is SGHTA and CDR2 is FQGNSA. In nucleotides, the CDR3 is TGTGCCATCAAGAGAGGCGGCTACGAGCAGTACTTC. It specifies CAIKRGGYEQYF.

The CDR3 nucleotides are TGTGCCAGCAACTCCTGGCAGGGCTCGTGGACCGGGGAGCTGTTTTTT. Translation: CASNSWQGSWTGELFF. The gene calls are TRBV27 and TRBJ2-2; the D gene is possibly TRBD1 (5 bases). CDR3 length: 16 residues. The germline V and J ends were trimmed by 7 bases and 5 bases, with 20 bases remaining between them. Germline V lookup: CDR1 MNHEY, CDR2 SMNVEV (reference sequence).

The CDR3 protein is CASSQEPAGAGNTIYF. CDR3 DNA sequence: TGTGCCAGCAGCCAGGAGCCGGCCGGAGCTGGAAACACCATATATTTT. This chain links TRBV4-2 with TRBJ1-3, with unresolved D. The CDR3 contains 16 residues. The V end lost 3 bases, the J end lost 2 bases, and 14 bases lay between the germline ends. CDR1 and CDR2 (germline): LGHNA, YNFKEQ.

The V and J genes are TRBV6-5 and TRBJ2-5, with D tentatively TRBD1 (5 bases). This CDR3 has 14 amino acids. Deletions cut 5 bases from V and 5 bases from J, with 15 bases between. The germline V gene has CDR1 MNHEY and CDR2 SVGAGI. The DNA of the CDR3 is TGTGCCAGCAGTCGGGTGGGGCGCCCCGAGACCCAGTACTTC. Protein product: CASSRVGRPETQYF.

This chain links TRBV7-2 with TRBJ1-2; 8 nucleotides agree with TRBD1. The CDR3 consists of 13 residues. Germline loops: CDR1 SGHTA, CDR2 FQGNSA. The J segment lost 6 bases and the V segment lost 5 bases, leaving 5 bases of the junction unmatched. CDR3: CASSPGQGNGYTF. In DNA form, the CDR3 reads TGTGCCAGCAGCCCTGGACAGGGTAATGGCTACACCTTC.

In nucleotides, the CDR3 is TGTGCCAGAAGCTTGCAACGGGAGAAGGAGCAGTACTTC. It specifies CARSLQREKEQYF. This chain joins TRBV5-3 and TRBJ2-7, with a weak D call TRBD2 (6 bases). TRBV5-3 is treated as an ORF (open reading frame) with a function not yet certain. Deletions cut 1 base from V and 7 bases from J, with 12 bases between. There are 13 residues in the CDR3.

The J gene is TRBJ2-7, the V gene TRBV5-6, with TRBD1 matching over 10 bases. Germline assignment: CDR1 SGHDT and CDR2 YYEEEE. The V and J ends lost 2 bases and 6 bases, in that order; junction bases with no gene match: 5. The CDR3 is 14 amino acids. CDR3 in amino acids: CASSFGDRGLEQYF. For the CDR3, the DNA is TGTGCCAGCAGCTTTGGTGACAGGGGGCTCGAGCAGTACTTC.

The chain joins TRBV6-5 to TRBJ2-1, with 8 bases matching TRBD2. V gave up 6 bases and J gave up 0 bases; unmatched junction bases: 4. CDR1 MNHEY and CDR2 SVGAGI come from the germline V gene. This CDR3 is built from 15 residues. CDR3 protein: CASRIAGPSYNEQFF. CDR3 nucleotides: TGTGCCAGCAGAATAGCGGGGCCCTCCTACAATGAGCAGTTCTTC.

In DNA, the CDR3 is TGTGCCAGCAGAGGGATGGGGGCCAACACAGATACGCAGTATTTT. This encodes CASRGMGANTDTQYF. The rearrangement links TRBV2 to TRBJ2-3, with D possibly being TRBD1 (6 bases). Germline CDR1 reads SNHLY; CDR2 reads FYNNEI. The V end lost 6 bases, the J end lost 2 bases, and 15 bases lay between the germline ends. This CDR3 region has 15 residues.

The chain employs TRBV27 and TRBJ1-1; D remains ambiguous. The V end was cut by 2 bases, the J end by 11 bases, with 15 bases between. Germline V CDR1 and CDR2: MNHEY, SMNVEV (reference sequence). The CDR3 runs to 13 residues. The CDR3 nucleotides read TGTGCCAGCAGTTTACAGTCCAGGTATAAGGCTTTCTTT. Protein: CASSLQSRYKAFF.

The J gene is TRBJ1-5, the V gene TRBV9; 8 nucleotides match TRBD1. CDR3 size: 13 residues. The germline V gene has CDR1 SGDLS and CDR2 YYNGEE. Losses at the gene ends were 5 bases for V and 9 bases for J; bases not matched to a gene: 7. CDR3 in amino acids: CASSSQGAWPQHF. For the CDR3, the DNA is TGTGCCAGCAGTTCGCAGGGGGCTTGGCCCCAGCATTTT.

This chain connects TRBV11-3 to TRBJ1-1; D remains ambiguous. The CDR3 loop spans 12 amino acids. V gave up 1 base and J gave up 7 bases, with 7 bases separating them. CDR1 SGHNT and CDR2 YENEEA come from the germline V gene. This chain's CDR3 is CASSLAGSEAFF. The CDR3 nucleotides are TGTGCCAGCAGCTTAGCAGGTAGTGAAGCTTTCTTT.

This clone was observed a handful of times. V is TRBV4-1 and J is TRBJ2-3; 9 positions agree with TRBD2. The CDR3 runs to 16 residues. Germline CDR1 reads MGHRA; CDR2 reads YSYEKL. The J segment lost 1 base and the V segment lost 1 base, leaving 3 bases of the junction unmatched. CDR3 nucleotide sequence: TGCGCCAGCAGCCAAGTGGCTAGCGGGGGCACAGATACGCAGTATTTT. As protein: CASSQVASGGTDTQYF.

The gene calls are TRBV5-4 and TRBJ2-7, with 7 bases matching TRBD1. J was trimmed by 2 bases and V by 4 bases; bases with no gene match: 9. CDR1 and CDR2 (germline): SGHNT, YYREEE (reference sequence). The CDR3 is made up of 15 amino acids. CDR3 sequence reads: CASSGPGTAPYEQYF. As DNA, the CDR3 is TGTGCCAGCAGCGGCCCGGGGACAGCCCCCTACGAGCAGTACTTC.

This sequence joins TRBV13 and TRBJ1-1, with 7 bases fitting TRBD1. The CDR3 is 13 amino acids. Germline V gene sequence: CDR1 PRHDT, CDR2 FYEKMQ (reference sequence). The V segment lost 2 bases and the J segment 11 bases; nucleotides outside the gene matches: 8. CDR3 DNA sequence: TGTGCCAGCAGCTTAAGGAAGGGGGCGCGCGCTTTCTTT. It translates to CASSLRKGARAFF.

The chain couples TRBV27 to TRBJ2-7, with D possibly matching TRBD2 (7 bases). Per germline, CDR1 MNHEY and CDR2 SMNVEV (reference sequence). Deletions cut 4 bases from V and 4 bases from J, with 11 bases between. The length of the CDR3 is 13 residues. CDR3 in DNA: TGTGCCAGCAGTTCCGGGGGGCCGTACGAGCAGTACTTC. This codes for CASSSGGPYEQYF.

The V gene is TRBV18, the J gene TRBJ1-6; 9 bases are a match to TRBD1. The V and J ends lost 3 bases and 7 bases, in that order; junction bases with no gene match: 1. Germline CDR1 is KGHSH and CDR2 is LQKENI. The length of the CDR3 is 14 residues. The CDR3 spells CASSPGQGNSPLHF. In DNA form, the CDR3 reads TGTGCCAGCTCACCGGGACAGGGAAATTCACCCCTCCACTTT.